The 14 T cell receptor beta chains listed next were all sequenced from one sample in a study of blood T cell repertoires in COVID-19. Clones were read by immunoSEQ multiplex PCR, and TCRdb kept only the in-frame ones, dropping some. This sample has 300,000 or so clones; about nine tenths occur once, and the top ten carry approximately 1.5%. The sequenced sample was peripheral blood. All receptors derive from a middle-aged woman who had recovered from COVID-19.

This chain links TRBV30 with TRBJ1-1; D uncertain. Trimming took 3 bases from V and 5 from J, leaving 10 bases between them. CDR1 and CDR2 (germline): GTSNPN, SVGIG (reference sequence). The CDR3 is made up of 12 amino acids. The CDR3 here is CAWSAGRTEAFF. The CDR3 DNA reads as TGTGCCTGGAGCGCGGGGAGGACTGAAGCTTTCTTT.

The rearrangement joins TRBV15 to TRBJ2-5, with D tentatively TRBD1 (5 bases). The ends were cut back, 5 bases at V and 2 bases at J, with 15 bases in the middle. CDR1 and CDR2 from the germline V gene are LNHNV and YYDKDF (reference sequence). This CDR3 is 15 amino acids long. The CDR3 sequence: CATSRRVSDQETQYF. The CDR3 coding sequence is TGTGCCACCAGCCGCAGGGTCTCCGATCAAGAGACCCAGTACTTC.

The gene calls are TRBV5-6 and TRBJ2-3; 9 nucleotides agree with TRBD1. The CDR3 extends over 13 amino acids. CDR1 and CDR2 from the germline V gene are SGHDT and YYEEEE. After removal of 4 bases from V and 14 bases from J, the junction contained 11 bases not matched to a gene. CDR3 coding DNA: TGTGCCAGCAGCCCGGGACAGGGCGTGGAGTCGTATTTT. Translated, it gives CASSPGQGVESYF. Filled out from reference TRBV5-6 and TRBJ2-3, the complete variable domain reads DAGVTQSPTHLIKTRGQQVTLRCSPKSGHDTVSWYQQALGQGPQFIFQYYEEEERQRGNFPDRFSGHQFPNYSSELNVNALLLGDSALYLCASSPGQGVESYFGPGTRLTVL.

The rearrangement joins TRBV5-4 to TRBJ2-1, with unresolved D. The V end lost 0 bases, the J end lost 3 bases, and 13 bases lay between the germline ends. The CDR3 is 16 amino acids. CDR1 is SGHNT and CDR2 is YYREEE in the germline V gene (reference sequence). Here the CDR3 reads CASSLEAAHRYNEQFF. The CDR3, as DNA: TGTGCCAGCAGCTTGGAGGCGGCCCATCGCTACAATGAGCAGTTCTTC. The variable domain in full, with the rest retrieved from reference TRBV5-4 and TRBJ2-1, is ETGVTQSPTHLIKTRGQQVTLRCSSQSGHNTVSWYQQALGQGPQFIFQYYREEENGRGNFPPRFSGLQFPNYSSELNVNALELDDSALYLCASSLEAAHRYNEQFFGPGTRLTVL.

This chain links TRBV6-5 with TRBJ1-5; 7 positions match TRBD1. V shed 0 bases, J shed 6 bases, and the junction held 2 bases outside the gene matches. The CDR3 has 14 amino acids. CDR1 is MNHEY, CDR2 SVGAGI, per germline. This CDR3 reads CASSYSTGSQPQHF. As DNA, the CDR3 is TGTGCCAGCAGTTACTCGACAGGGAGTCAGCCCCAGCATTTT.

The J gene is TRBJ1-4, the V gene TRBV2; D is perhaps TRBD1 (5 bases). CDR1 is SNHLY, CDR2 FYNNEI, per germline. The CDR3 loop spans 14 amino acids. The V end lost 4 bases, the J end lost 7 bases, and 13 bases lay between the germline ends. The CDR3 bases are TGTGCCAGCAGTGGACCGGACGGGGGTGAAAAACTGTTTTTT. Encoded protein: CASSGPDGGEKLFF. The variable domain in full, completed from reference TRBV2 and TRBJ1-4, reads EPEVTQTPSHQVTQMGQEVILRCVPISNHLYFYWYRQILGQKVEFLVSFYNNEISEKSEIFDDQFSVERPDGSNFTLKIRSTKLEDSAMYFCASSGPDGGEKLFFGSGTQLSVL.

Here the CDR3 DNA reads TGTGCCAGCAGCTTTCAGGCAGGGGGCCTACAAGAGACCCAGTACTTC. Amino acids: CASSFQAGGLQETQYF. The V and J genes are TRBV7-2 and TRBJ2-5, with 8 bases lining up with TRBD1. The CDR3 is 16 residues long. V trimming: 3 bases; J trimming: 2 bases; junction bases outside the gene matches: 8. Per the germline V gene, CDR1 is SGHTA and CDR2 is FQGNSA.

This rearrangement joins TRBV20-1 to TRBJ1-2; 9 bases are shared with TRBD1. J gave up 8 bases and V 4 bases, and 8 bases lay outside the gene matches. Germline V gene lookup returns CDR1 DFQATT and CDR2 SNEGSKA (reference sequence). This CDR3 comprises 13 residues. The CDR3 here is CSAIDRGKLGYTF. Written as DNA, the CDR3 is TGCAGTGCTATTGACAGGGGGAAGTTAGGCTACACCTTC.

The rearrangement links TRBV5-6 to TRBJ1-2, with unresolved D. The CDR3 sequence is 12 residues long. The germline V gene has CDR1 SGHDT and CDR2 YYEEEE. Trimming shortened V by 3 bases and J by 7 bases, and 10 bases separated the two germline ends. The CDR3 bases are TGTGCCAGCAGCTACCCGACGGGTGGCTACACCTTC. It specifies CASSYPTGGYTF.

V gene TRBV5-1 combines with J gene TRBJ2-3; 8 bases fit TRBD2. Germline lookup yields CDR1 SGHRS and CDR2 YFSETQ. The CDR3 covers 15 residues. Trimming took 5 bases from V and 0 from J; bases not matched to a gene: 5. This CDR3 reads CASSLRGDSTDTQYF. The DNA for the CDR3 is TGCGCCAGCAGTCTGCGGGGGGATAGCACAGATACGCAGTATTTT.

In nucleotides, the CDR3 is TGTGCCACCGAGCGGGACAGGTTTGCAACTAATGAAAAACTGTTTTTT. It translates to CATERDRFATNEKLFF. The chain combines TRBV2 with TRBJ1-4; TRBD1 matches at 8 bases. In germline, CDR1 is SNHLY, CDR2 FYNNEI. After removal of 10 bases from V and 0 bases from J, the junction contained 10 bases not matched to a gene. This CDR3 spans 16 amino acids.

The V and J genes are TRBV19 and TRBJ1-6; possibly TRBD1 for D (6 bases). Trimming shortened V by 5 bases and J by 4 bases, and 9 bases separated the two germline ends. This CDR3 has 14 amino acids. Germline V CDR1 and CDR2: LNHDA, SQIVND (reference sequence). The CDR3 sequence is CASSVGQYNSPLHF. As DNA, the CDR3 is TGTGCCAGTAGTGTGGGACAATATAATTCACCCCTCCACTTT.

The rearrangement uses TRBV6-6 and TRBJ1-2; D unresolved. With 6 bases removed from V and 0 bases from J, the gap between germline ends came to 17 bases. The CDR3 runs 16 residues. Germline CDR1 and CDR2: MNHNY and SVGAGI (reference sequence). The CDR3 coding sequence is TGTGCCAGCAGGGGCGGGAGCCCTATTTCTAACTATGGCTACACCTTC. This encodes CASRGGSPISNYGYTF.

This chain uses TRBV5-6 with TRBJ2-2, with D perhaps matching TRBD1 (7 bases). CDR3 length: 16 residues. CDR1 SGHDT and CDR2 YYEEEE come from the germline V gene. Trimming removed 0 bases at V and 6 bases at J, with 15 bases between. The CDR3 DNA reads TGTGCCAGCAGCTTGGCCCACCCCAGGGGGGCCGGGGAGCTGTTTTTT. Translating it yields CASSLAHPRGAGELFF. The full variable domain, with the rest looked up from reference TRBV5-6 and TRBJ2-2, is DAGVTQSPTHLIKTRGQQVTLRCSPKSGHDTVSWYQQALGQGPQFIFQYYEEEERQRGNFPDRFSGHQFPNYSSELNVNALLLGDSALYLCASSLAHPRGAGELFFGEGSRLTVL.